The 15 T cell receptor beta chains below were found in one sample sequenced in a study of cytomegalovirus exposure and HLA in healthy donors (dated by TCRdb to between 2016 and 2019). Libraries were built with the immunoSEQ multiplex PCR assay. The multiplex PCR relied on a mix of 60 forward primers for TCR Vbeta segments and 13 reverse primers for TCR Jbeta segments. TCRdb stores this immuneACCESS table with in-frame sequences only. Part of the clones is absent; in the studies checked, under half of the shortfall reflects unresolved V genes, and no reason is known for the rest. Present in this sample are 100,000 to 150,000 clones, about 80% of which were seen just once. Together, the top ten hold roughly 4% of the sample. The sample consisted of PBMCs. These receptors were taken from a woman aged 40 to 50 in good health and CMV-seronegative.

The rearrangement links TRBV5-6 to TRBJ2-7; perhaps TRBD2 as D (6 bases). The CDR3 runs 12 residues. Trimming left V 4 bases short and J 3 bases short, with 8 bases between. The germline V gene has CDR1 SGHDT and CDR2 YYEEEE. CDR3 coding DNA: TGTGCCAGCAGCGCGGGATTCTACGAGCAGTACTTC. Residues: CASSAGFYEQYF. Based on the CDR3 plus reference TRBV5-6 and TRBJ2-7, the full variable domain is DAGVTQSPTHLIKTRGQQVTLRCSPKSGHDTVSWYQQALGQGPQFIFQYYEEEERQRGNFPDRFSGHQFPNYSSELNVNALLLGDSALYLCASSAGFYEQYFGPGTRLTVT.

The rearrangement links TRBV7-3 to TRBJ2-2; D is possibly TRBD1 (6 bases). V lost 2 bases, J lost 7 bases, and 8 bases lay in between. This CDR3 has 13 residues. From germline, CDR1 is SGHTA and CDR2 FQGTGA. The CDR3 DNA reads as TGTGCCAGCAGCTTAGACAGGCTCGGGGAGCTGTTTTTT. Protein: CASSLDRLGELFF.

This clone was picked up a small number of times. V usage is TRBV5-1 and J usage is TRBJ2-2; a possible D gene is TRBD2 (6 bases). Trimming stripped 4 bases from V and 6 bases from J, with 19 bases between. From germline, CDR1 is SGHRS and CDR2 YFSETQ. The CDR3 has 16 residues. This chain's CDR3 is CASSATEGWMAGELFF. For the CDR3, the DNA is TGCGCCAGCAGCGCGACGGAGGGGTGGATGGCCGGGGAGCTGTTTTTT.

The chain is built from TRBV9 and TRBJ2-3; 7 nucleotides match TRBD2. Germline CDR1 SGDLS, CDR2 YYNGEE. The trim removed 6 bases at V and 1 base at J, leaving 2 bases unmatched. The CDR3 consists of 13 residues. The CDR3 DNA follows: TGTGCCAGCAACCGGGGGGGCACAGATACGCAGTATTTT. This encodes CASNRGGTDTQYF.

The V call is TRBV5-5, the J call TRBJ2-5; 8 bases map to TRBD1. The CDR3 spans 17 residues. Looked up from germline, CDR1 is SGHKS and CDR2 is YYEKEE (reference sequence). The V segment lost 4 bases and the J segment 5 bases; nucleotides outside the gene matches: 16. DNA for the CDR3: TGTGCCAGCAGCCCAGGGGGCAGGGGAGGACCTGGGGAGACCCAGTACTTC. The encoded protein is CASSPGGRGGPGETQYF.

The gene calls are TRBV2 and TRBJ2-5; 9 bases fit TRBD2. V lost 1 base and J lost 1; bases outside the gene matches: 7. CDR1 is SNHLY, CDR2 FYNNEI, per germline. The CDR3 has 17 amino acids. The DNA of the CDR3 is TGTGCCAGCAGTGAAGGGGCGGGGGGGCCCCTCCAAGAGACCCAGTACTTC. Protein sequence: CASSEGAGGPLQETQYF.

This clone occurred once. J is TRBJ2-1 and V is TRBV28; 8 bases are shared with TRBD1. The CDR3 runs 15 residues. With 5 bases clipped from V and 7 bases from J, the junction kept 10 bases outside the gene matches. Germline lookup yields CDR1 MDHEN and CDR2 SYDVKM. The CDR3 nucleotides read TGTGCCAGCAGTCCAAGACAGGGGATGTGGAATGAGCAGTTCTTC. Encoded protein: CASSPRQGMWNEQFF.

The chain joins TRBV11-1 to TRBJ2-5, with 12 positions matching TRBD2. Germline-derived CDR1 and CDR2 are SGHAT and FQDESV (reference sequence). The CDR3 covers 15 residues. The J segment lost 3 bases and the V segment lost 5 bases, leaving 4 bases of the junction unmatched. The CDR3 loop reads CASSPRLAGEETQYF. In DNA, the CDR3 is TGTGCCAGCAGCCCACGACTAGCGGGGGAAGAGACCCAGTACTTC. The full variable domain, in which reference TRBV11-1 and TRBJ2-5 provide the parts outside the CDR3, is EAEVAQSPRYKITEKSQAVAFWCDPISGHATLYWYRQILGQGPELLVQFQDESVVDDSQLPKDRFSAERLKGVDSTLKIQPAELGDSAMYLCASSPRLAGEETQYFGPGTRLLVL.

The rearrangement links TRBV19 to TRBJ2-7, with 8 bases aligning to TRBD2. Trimming at V came to 1 base and at J to 5 bases, leaving 7 bases not matched to a gene. The CDR3 consists of 15 residues. In germline, CDR1 is LNHDA, CDR2 SQIVND (reference sequence). For the CDR3, the DNA is TGTGCCAGTAGTATAGGGATTAGCGGGACGGACGAGCAGTACTTC. Its translation: CASSIGISGTDEQYF.

Comments on this clone: At one of its ends the junction is not consistent with the germline gene, which may arise from a read error. The chain links TRBV7-7 to TRBJ2-7, with a tentative D call TRBD1 (6 bases). CDR1 and CDR2 from the germline V gene are SSHAT and FNYEAQ (reference sequence). The CDR3 is 13 amino acids. DNA of the CDR3: TGTGCTAGCAGCTTAAACAGGGTCCACGAGCAGTACTTC. The encoded protein is CASSLNRVHEQYF.

The chain joins TRBV2 to TRBJ1-1; unclear D gene. V lost 5 bases and J lost 1, with 8 bases in between. Germline CDR1 is SNHLY and CDR2 is FYNNEI. This CDR3 contains 13 residues. The CDR3 nucleotides are TGTGCCAGCAGTTTACACCCGAACACTGAAGCTTTCTTT. This encodes CASSLHPNTEAFF.

The V call is TRBV9, the J call TRBJ2-7; 11 bases map to TRBD2. CDR1 and CDR2 from the germline V gene are SGDLS and YYNGEE. The CDR3 length is 18 residues. V shed 0 bases, J shed 0 bases, and the junction held 8 bases outside the gene matches. The CDR3 region has the DNA TGTGCCAGCAGCGTAGCCGTTAGCGGGGGGGGAATCTCCTACGAGCAGTACTTC. This gives the protein CASSVAVSGGGISYEQYF.

As concerns this clone: Different DNA sequences within this sample yield the same CDR3. The J gene is TRBJ2-3, the V gene TRBV28; D may be TRBD1 (5 bases). The CDR3 has 14 residues. Trimming stripped 2 bases from V and 0 bases from J, with 6 bases between. From germline, CDR1 is MDHEN and CDR2 SYDVKM. The CDR3, as DNA: TGTGCCAGCAGTTTAACAGGTAGCACAGATACGCAGTATTTT. Amino acids: CASSLTGSTDTQYF.

The chain couples TRBV18 to TRBJ1-2, with 9 bases lining up with TRBD1. The germline V gene encodes CDR1 KGHSH and CDR2 LQKENI. V lost 0 bases to trimming and J lost 1 base; unmatched junction nucleotides: 6. The CDR3 sequence is 17 residues long. The DNA for the CDR3 is TGTGCCAGCTCACCACCCGGAGCGGACAGGGGTAACTATGGCTACACCTTC. Residues: CASSPPGADRGNYGYTF.

V usage is TRBV27 and J usage is TRBJ1-2, with 10 positions matching TRBD1. The germline CDR1 and CDR2 sequences are MNHEY and SMNVEV (reference sequence). Losses at the gene ends were 5 bases for V and 4 bases for J; bases not matched to a gene: 7. The CDR3 consists of 15 residues. The CDR3, as DNA: TGTGCCAGCAGTCCCCCGGGACAGGGGTTCTATGGCTACACCTTC. This sequence encodes CASSPPGQGFYGYTF.